This T cell receptor (beta chain) was observed in a study of blood T cell repertoires in COVID-19. V was clipped by 0 bases and J by 1 base, with 13 bases between them. The CDR3 spans 15 residues. The V gene's germline CDR1 is SQVTM and CDR2 ANQGSEA. Assay: immunoSEQ multiplex PCR; the TCRdb copy retains only in-frame clones and omits some. The data hold about 170,000 clones, with about 80% observed a single time. Sample: peripheral blood. This sequence was found in a woman older than 75 with acute or convalescent COVID-19. This chain joins TRBV29-1 and TRBJ2-7; D possibly corresponds to TRBD1 (5 bases). CDR3 sequence: CSVEDRVAGSYEQYF. The DNA for the CDR3 is TGCAGCGTTGAAGATAGGGTTGCAGGGTCCTACGAGCAGTACTTC.